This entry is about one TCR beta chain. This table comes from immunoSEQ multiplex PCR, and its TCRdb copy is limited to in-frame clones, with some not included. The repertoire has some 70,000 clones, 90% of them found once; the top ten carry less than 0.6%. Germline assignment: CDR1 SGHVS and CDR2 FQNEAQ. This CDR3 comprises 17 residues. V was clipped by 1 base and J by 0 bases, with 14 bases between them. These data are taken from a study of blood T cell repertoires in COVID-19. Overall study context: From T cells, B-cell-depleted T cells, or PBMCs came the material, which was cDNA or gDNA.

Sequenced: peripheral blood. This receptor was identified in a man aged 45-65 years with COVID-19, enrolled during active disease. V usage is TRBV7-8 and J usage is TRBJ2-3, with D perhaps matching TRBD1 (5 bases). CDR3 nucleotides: TGTGCCAGCAGCTTAGAGAACTGGGGCCAAAGCACAGATACGCAGTATTTT. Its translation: CASSLENWGQSTDTQYF.